The 28 T cell receptor beta chains reported below all come from one sample, sequenced in a study of tumor-infiltrating lymphocytes in primary liver carcinoma. Co-extracted RNA and DNA came from roughly 20-30 mg of unsorted bulk tissue. Total RNA amounting to around 530 ng was the source from which TCR beta cDNA was made with a constant-region primer. ARM-PCR, slightly modified, supplied the TCR beta libraries through three nested multiplex PCR rounds. Investigators reported that the first two PCR rounds, at roughly 10 cycles each, used TRBV1-TRBV30 forward primers with a C-beta reverse primer. TCRdb re-called the multiplex PCR reads through MiXCR, storing one row per CDR3 protein. Of 120,000 or so distinct CDR3 sequences listed, 65% are singletons. The sequencing sample was made of liver tumor tissue from sampling region 1. Sample subset: tumor region T1, superior pole. Every receptor here comes from a woman in her sixties with primary liver carcinoma and hepatitis B virus infection.

There are a few counts of this clonotype. A read error may be the cause here, since a much bigger clone is one base away. The genes are TRBV6-5 and TRBJ1-6; D gene unclear. Trimming pared 0 bases from V and 9 bases from J, leaving 12 bases between. This CDR3 is 15 amino acids long. Germline assignment: CDR1 MNHEY and CDR2 SVGAGI. The CDR3 region has the DNA TGTGCCAGCAGTTACTCGTTCGGGCGGAGTTCACCCCTCCACTTT. This sequence encodes CASSYSFGRSSPLHF.

V gene TRBV7-8 combines with J gene TRBJ2-2, with a weak D call TRBD1 (6 bases). CDR1 and CDR2 from the germline V gene are SGHVS and FQNEAQ. Trimming left V 6 bases short and J 2 bases short, with 19 bases between. CDR3 length: 17 residues. The CDR3 nucleotides are TGTGCCAGCAGGTCCCGGGCCCTGGGGGCAAACACCGGGGAGCTGTTTTTT. It translates to CASRSRALGANTGELFF. Looking up the rest from reference TRBV7-8 and TRBJ2-2 gives the full variable domain: GAGVSQSPRYKVAKRGQDVALRCDPISGHVSLFWYQQALGQGPEFLTYFQNEAQLDKSGLPSDRFFAERPEGSVSTLKIQRTQQEDSAVYLCASRSRALGANTGELFFGEGSRLTVL.

In regard to this clonotype: The junction departs from germline at one end; a sequencing error may be responsible. The V and J genes are TRBV11-2 and TRBJ2-1; no clear D gene. Germline V lookup: CDR1 SGHAT, CDR2 FQNNGV. The CDR3 covers 17 residues. CDR3 sequence: CASSLALAFRNHNEQFF. The DNA for the CDR3 is TGTGCCAGCAGCTTAGCTCTCGCTTTCCGAAACCACAATGAGCAGTTTTTC.

A remark on this clonotype: Its ends do not fully match the called genes, so a read error is possible. The V and J genes are TRBV5-4 and TRBJ1-2; D may be TRBD1 (6 bases). The CDR3 extends over 15 amino acids. Germline V gene data show CDR1 as SGHNT and CDR2 as YYREEE (reference sequence). The CDR3, as DNA: TGTGCCAGCAGCTCCTTATACCGGGACATGGATGGCTACAGCTTC. Amino acids: CASSSLYRDMDGYSF.

This clonotype is medium-sized in the sample. This chain joins TRBV11-3 and TRBJ2-1; 9 bases line up with TRBD2. Germline CDR1 is SGHNT and CDR2 is YENEEA. Losses at the gene ends were 5 bases for V and 4 bases for J; bases not matched to a gene: 9. CDR3 size: 16 residues. In nucleotides, the CDR3 is TGTGCCAGCAGCGCGACTAGCGGAGGCCAATACAATGAGCAGTTCTTC. Protein: CASSATSGGQYNEQFF.

Note on this clonotype: A much larger clone lies one base from this, so it may be a read error. The chain employs TRBV28 and TRBJ2-5; 10 bases are shared with TRBD2. Germline V gives CDR1 MDHEN, CDR2 SYDVKM. This CDR3 is built from 11 residues. CDR3 region: CANSQLAGFVF. In nucleotides, the CDR3 is TGTGCCAACAGCCAACTAGCGGGATTCGTCTTC. Full variable domain (missing parts from reference TRBV28 and TRBJ2-5): DVKVTQSSRYLVKRTGEKVFLECVQDMDHENMFWYRQDPGLGLRLIYFSYDVKMKEKGDIPEGYSVSREKKERFSLILESASTNQTSMYLCANSQLAGFVFGPGTRLLVL.

Points on this clonotype: Being one base from a much bigger clone, this may be a read error. J is TRBJ2-7 and V is TRBV6-1, with TRBD1 as a possible D gene (5 bases). The germline V gene encodes CDR1 MNHNS and CDR2 SASEGT. V gave up 1 base and J gave up 0 bases, with 10 bases separating them. The CDR3 has 15 residues. The CDR3 DNA reads TGTGCCAGCAGTGAAGGGACAAGGGACTCCTACGAGCAGTACTTC. Residues: CASSEGTRDSYEQYF.

The chain employs TRBV11-2 and TRBJ2-1, with 14 bases that match TRBD2. Trimming removed 5 bases from V and 16 bases from J; junction bases left unmatched: 19. The CDR3 extends over 17 amino acids. CDR1 SGHAT and CDR2 FQNNGV come from the germline V gene. The DNA of the CDR3 is TGTGCCAGCAGCAGGAGACTAGCGGGAGGGCCGGTGGATGAACAATTCTTC. Residues: CASSRRLAGGPVDEQFF.

This clonotype was seen repeatedly, ten times or more. This chain uses TRBV4-1 with TRBJ2-7, with a possible D match to TRBD2 (5 bases). Trimming took 0 bases from V and 0 from J, leaving 9 bases between them. Germline assignment: CDR1 MGHRA and CDR2 YSYEKL. The CDR3 loop spans 15 amino acids. The CDR3 here is CASSQEGSRSYEQYF. In DNA, the CDR3 is TGCGCCAGCAGCCAAGAGGGGAGCCGCTCCTACGAGCAGTACTTC.

Comments on this clonotype: The junction does not match germline at one end; this may be a read error. The rearrangement joins TRBV7-8 to TRBJ2-5; tentatively, D is TRBD2 (6 bases). CDR1 SGHVS and CDR2 FQNEAQ come from the germline V gene. CDR3 length: 13 residues. The CDR3 here is CASSHSGLEIQYF. In DNA, the CDR3 is TGTGCCAGCAGCCACAGCGGGCTAGAGATCCAGTACTTC. The full variable domain, in which reference TRBV7-8 and TRBJ2-5 provide the parts outside the CDR3, is GAGVSQSPRYKVAKRGQDVALRCDPISGHVSLFWYQQALGQGPEFLTYFQNEAQLDKSGLPSDRFFAERPEGSVSTLKIQRTQQEDSAVYLCASSHSGLEIQYFGPGTRLLVL.

A note on this clonotype: Since a much larger clone is just one base distant, this may be a read error. V is TRBV4-1 and J is TRBJ1-5; 9 nucleotides align to TRBD1. The CDR3 totals 14 residues. CDR1 and CDR2 from the germline V gene are MGHRA and YSYEKL. CDR3 DNA: TGCGCCAGCAACCAAGGGACAGGGAATCAGCCCCAGCATTTT. Amino acid sequence: CASNQGTGNQPQHF.

The chain employs TRBV28 and TRBJ2-3; D is perhaps TRBD2 (5 bases). The length of the CDR3 is 17 residues. V was cut by 6 bases and J by 3 bases, with 22 bases left in between. Germline CDR1 reads MDHEN; CDR2 reads SYDVKM. Here the CDR3 DNA reads TGTGCCAGCAGGTCACCCCGGGATTTTCGTAGGACAGATACGCAGTATTTT. This sequence encodes CASRSPRDFRRTDTQYF.

Concerning this clonotype itself: It may be a read error: a sequence one base away is much more abundant. V gene TRBV12-3 or TRBV12-4 combines with J gene TRBJ2-7; TRBD2 agrees at 13 bases. This CDR3 region has 14 residues. Here the CDR3 reads CVSSWGLAGYEQYF. In DNA form, the CDR3 reads TGTGTCAGCAGTTGGGGACTAGCGGGATACGAGCAGTACTTC.

A word on this clonotype: A read error may explain this, as a much larger clone is one base away. This sequence joins TRBV7-8 and TRBJ1-4, with TRBD1 identical over 7 bases. The length of the CDR3 is 16 residues. From germline, CDR1 is SGHVS and CDR2 FQNEAQ. CDR3 DNA sequence: TGTGTCAGCAGCCTCACCCCGAGGGGGCAGAATGAAAAACTGTTTTTT. Its protein product is CVSSLTPRGQNEKLFF.

This clonotype was counted ten times or more. The V and J genes are TRBV6-1 and TRBJ1-6; D not certain. With 1 base removed from V and 3 bases from J, the gap between germline ends came to 10 bases. Germline V gene lookup returns CDR1 MNHNS and CDR2 SASEGT. The CDR3 is 16 amino acids. The CDR3 sequence is CASSEVAMDYNSPLHF. For the CDR3, the DNA is TGTGCCAGCAGTGAAGTCGCTATGGACTATAATTCACCCCTCCACTTT.

This clonotype showed up many times. V gene TRBV5-6 combines with J gene TRBJ1-4, with a possible D match to TRBD1 (5 bases). Germline loops: CDR1 SGHDT, CDR2 YYEEEE. This CDR3 has 17 residues. V was trimmed by 4 bases and J by 0 bases, leaving 16 bases between them. CDR3 residues: CASSRMPGVATNEKLFF. CDR3 in DNA: TGTGCCAGCAGCCGAATGCCGGGGGTAGCAACTAATGAAAAACTGTTTTTT.

The sample holds one count of this clonotype. V and J are TRBV30 and TRBJ1-1; D is unclear. CDR1 GTSNPN and CDR2 SVGIG come from the germline V gene (reference sequence). V was cut by 4 bases and J by 5 bases, with 14 bases left in between. The CDR3 extends over 13 amino acids. CDR3 amino acids: CAWTGFRWTEAFF. The CDR3 DNA follows: TGTGCCTGGACGGGATTTCGATGGACTGAAGCTTTCTTT.

Concerning this clonotype: One end of the junction does not line up with germline, which may come from a read error. V usage is TRBV6-1 and J usage is TRBJ1-5, with 9 bases fitting TRBD1. CDR1 MNHNS and CDR2 SASEGT come from the germline V gene. The CDR3 is 12 amino acids. CDR3 nucleotide sequence: TGTGGCAGTAGGGACAGGGTGGTGCTCCAGCATTTC. The encoded protein is CGSRDRVVLQHF.

To note about this clonotype: This clone may be a read error of a much larger clone one base away. The chain links TRBV6-6 to TRBJ2-7; 11 bases align to TRBD2. Germline CDR1 is MNHNY and CDR2 is SVGAGI (reference sequence). The CDR3 has 15 residues. DNA of the CDR3: TGTGCCACCAGTTACTCACTAGCGGGAGCTGGGGAGCAGTACTTC. Encoded protein: CATSYSLAGAGEQYF.

With respect to this clonotype: One end of the junction is discordant with germline, which a read error may explain. The chain employs TRBV4-2 and TRBJ2-7, with D uncertain. In germline, CDR1 is LGHNA, CDR2 YNFKEQ. This CDR3 comprises 13 residues. This chain's CDR3 is CASSPRLPYEQYF. In nucleotides, the CDR3 is TGTGCCAGTAGCCCCCGTTTACCCTACGAGCAGTACTTC.

About this clonotype: Being one base from a much bigger clone, this may be a read error. V usage is TRBV29-1 and J usage is TRBJ2-3, with 11 positions matching TRBD2. Looked up from germline, CDR1 is SQVTM and CDR2 is ANQGSEA. The CDR3 spans 17 residues. The CDR3 is CSVDGLAGGGGTDAQYF. The CDR3, as DNA: TGCAGCGTTGACGGGCTAGCGGGAGGAGGGGGCACAGATGCGCAGTATTTT.

This clonotype appeared a single time. Mismatch with germline at one junction end may stem from a read error. The J gene is TRBJ2-2, the V gene TRBV4-1; tentatively, D is TRBD2 (6 bases). The CDR3 has 15 amino acids. In germline, CDR1 is MGHRA, CDR2 YSYEKL. The CDR3 sequence: CASSQVGGSCGELFF. Here the CDR3 DNA reads TGCGCTAGCAGCCAAGTGGGGGGATCGTGCGGGGAGCTGTTTTTT.

In the case of this clonotype: Without the conserved terminal phenylalanine or tryptophan, this CDR3 likely stems from a read error. CDR3: CASSLFSIGSSSEQFS. CDR3 nucleotides: TGTGCCAGCAGCTTATTTTCTATCGGGAGTTCCAGTGAGCAGTTCTCC. V usage is TRBV11-2 and J usage is TRBJ2-1; TRBD2 is a possible D gene (6 bases). Per germline, CDR1 SGHAT and CDR2 FQNNGV. V was trimmed by 2 bases and J by 9 bases, leaving 20 bases between them. The CDR3 has 16 amino acids.

This clonotype came up many times. This chain connects TRBV29-1 to TRBJ2-1; D is uncertain. Germline-derived CDR1 and CDR2 are SQVTM and ANQGSEA. The CDR3 extends over 12 amino acids. The CDR3 bases are TGCACCTCTTCGGACGGTTACAATGAGCAGTTCTTC. Its translation is CTSSDGYNEQFF.

This clonotype was counted ten times or more. The chain couples TRBV6-6 to TRBJ2-6, with TRBD2 identical over 7 bases. CDR1 and CDR2 (germline): MNHNY, SVGAGI (reference sequence). The length of the CDR3 is 15 residues. The V and J ends lost 6 bases and 0 bases, in that order; junction bases with no gene match: 2. This chain's CDR3 is CASSQRGSGANVLTF. CDR3 nucleotides: TGTGCCAGCAGCCAGCGGGGCTCTGGGGCCAACGTCCTGACTTTC.

The rearrangement links TRBV4-1 to TRBJ2-1; the match to TRBD1 covers 10 bases. Germline assignment: CDR1 MGHRA and CDR2 YSYEKL. This CDR3 has 17 amino acids. J was trimmed by 2 bases and V by 3 bases; bases with no gene match: 7. The DNA for the CDR3 is TGCGCCAGCAGCCATGATGGGACAGGGGCTCCCTACAATGAGCAGTTCTTC. Protein sequence: CASSHDGTGAPYNEQFF.

Details on this clonotype: The conserved final phenylalanine or tryptophan is absent from the CDR3, which likely points to a read error. This chain links TRBV7-9 with TRBJ2-5; TRBD1 agrees at 10 bases. Germline V gene data show CDR1 as SEHNR and CDR2 as FQNEAQ (reference sequence). CDR3 length equals 15 residues. The ends lost 5 bases at V and 2 bases at J; junction bases unmatched: 5. This chain's CDR3 is CASSRWGQGQETQYL. The CDR3, as DNA: TGTGCCAGCAGCCGCTGGGGACAGGGGCAAGAGACCCAGTACCTC.

Here the CDR3 reads CATLPPYPSNEQFF. CDR3 DNA: TGTGCCACCTTACCCCCATACCCTAGTAATGAGCAGTTCTTC. The chain is built from TRBV28 and TRBJ2-1; D gene unclear. The V and J ends lost 10 bases and 7 bases respectively, with 20 bases between them. Germline V gene sequence: CDR1 MDHEN, CDR2 SYDVKM. The CDR3 has 14 residues.